These 19 T cell receptor beta chains originate from one sample sequenced in a study of early T cells in non-severe SARS-CoV-2 infection. MiXCR, run by TCRdb on the 5' RACE reads, gives a single entry per CDR3 protein. The repertoire includes about 50,000 distinct CDR3 sequences, about 9.3% of them detected once, and 14% to 15% sits in the top ten. Sequencing used whole blood. The receptor set was obtained from an adult who was a healthcare worker with PCR-confirmed SARS-CoV-2 infection or an uninfected control (not recorded which).

In its sample, this clonotype was seen many times. This chain connects TRBV13 to TRBJ2-1, with D possibly matching TRBD2 (5 bases). The germline CDR1 and CDR2 sequences are PRHDT and FYEKMQ (reference sequence). V was cut by 8 bases and J by 2 bases, with 10 bases left in between. The CDR3 runs 13 residues. CDR3 bases: TGTGCCAGCCTACTAGGACCCTACAATGAGCAGTTCTTC. This codes for CASLLGPYNEQFF.

For this clonotype: A much bigger clone sits one base away, suggesting this may be a read error. The chain couples TRBV7-9 to TRBJ1-4; tentatively, D is TRBD1 (6 bases). V gave up 4 bases and J gave up 8 bases, with 17 bases separating them. CDR3 length: 15 residues. Germline values: CDR1 SEHNR, CDR2 FQNEAQ (reference sequence). The CDR3 is CASSSAGARREKLFF. CDR3 DNA sequence: TGTGCCAGCAGCTCTGCAGGGGCTCGTAGGGAAAAACTGTTTTTT.

This clonotype has ten or more counts. This chain connects TRBV7-9 to TRBJ2-4; D is perhaps TRBD1 (6 bases). The CDR3 runs 16 residues. Germline values: CDR1 SEHNR, CDR2 FQNEAQ (reference sequence). Deletions cut 2 bases from V and 1 base from J, with 12 bases between. Here the CDR3 reads CASSLIRTVAKNIQYF. The DNA for the CDR3 is TGTGCCAGCAGCTTAATTCGGACAGTGGCCAAAAACATTCAGTACTTC.

This clonotype came up a few times. The rearrangement uses TRBV28 and TRBJ2-1; D perhaps matches TRBD2 (5 bases). Germline V gene sequence: CDR1 MDHEN, CDR2 SYDVKM. The CDR3 sequence is 15 residues long. V lost 3 bases and J 4 bases, leaving 13 bases between the germline ends. In DNA, the CDR3 is TGTGCCAGCAGTTTGACTGGCGGGCCTTACAATGAGCAGTTCTTC. Protein product: CASSLTGGPYNEQFF.

In this sample, this clonotype turned up many times. The chain has TRBV27 and TRBJ2-6; 7 bases line up with TRBD1. This CDR3 comprises 20 residues. The germline V gene encodes CDR1 MNHEY and CDR2 SMNVEV (reference sequence). Trimming removed 5 bases from V and 0 bases from J; junction bases left unmatched: 16. Here the CDR3 reads CASSPRGLSNVLSGANVLTF. CDR3 nucleotides: TGTGCCAGCAGTCCTAGGGGGCTATCAAACGTCCTCTCTGGGGCCAACGTCCTGACTTTC.

This clonotype appeared many times. CDR3 nucleotides: TGTGCCAGTCGAAGGACTAGCGGTGCCTACGAGCAGTACTTC. Its protein is CASRRTSGAYEQYF. This chain links TRBV27 with TRBJ2-7; 10 nucleotides align to TRBD2. The J segment lost 2 bases and the V segment lost 9 bases, leaving 7 bases of the junction unmatched. This CDR3 is 14 amino acids long. From germline, CDR1 is MNHEY and CDR2 SMNVEV (reference sequence).

This clonotype was counted many times. The genes are TRBV18 and TRBJ2-4, with 9 bases fitting TRBD2. Per the germline V gene, CDR1 is KGHSH and CDR2 is LQKENI. This CDR3 region has 16 residues. Trimming took 1 base from V and 1 from J; bases not matched to a gene: 2. CDR3 nucleotides: TGTGCCAGCTCACCACTTAGCGGGGGTGCCAAAAACATTCAGTACTTC. This gives the protein CASSPLSGGAKNIQYF. Full variable domain (outside the CDR3, taken from reference TRBV18 and TRBJ2-4): NAGVMQNPRHLVRRRGQEARLRCSPMKGHSHVYWYRQLPEEGLKFMVYLQKENIIDESGMPKERFSAEFPKEGPSILRIQQVVRGDSAAYFCASSPLSGGAKNIQYFGAGTRLSVL.

This clonotype was seen ten or more times. The J gene is TRBJ1-2, the V gene TRBV30; tentatively, D is TRBD1 (5 bases). This CDR3 region has 13 residues. Between the trimmed V and J ends, which lost 0 bases and 9 bases, there was a span of 14 bases. Germline assignment: CDR1 GTSNPN and CDR2 SVGIG (reference sequence). The chain's CDR3 is CAWSVLGQASYTF. The CDR3 coding sequence is TGTGCCTGGAGTGTACTGGGGCAGGCGAGCTACACCTTC.

This clonotype was recorded a few times. The rearrangement uses TRBV28 and TRBJ2-7; TRBD2 matches at 8 bases. CDR3 length: 12 amino acids. J gave up 6 bases and V 7 bases, and 5 bases lay outside the gene matches. Germline CDR1 reads MDHEN; CDR2 reads SYDVKM. CDR3 sequence: CASTLAGGEQYF. The CDR3 nucleotides read TGTGCCAGCACCTTGGCGGGGGGCGAGCAGTACTTC.

This clonotype came up many times. The chain recombines TRBV7-2 with TRBJ2-3; the D gene is possibly TRBD1 (6 bases). Trimming stripped 6 bases from V and 2 bases from J, with 9 bases between. Germline V gene data show CDR1 as SGHTA and CDR2 as FQGNSA. This CDR3 region has 13 residues. In DNA, the CDR3 is TGTGCCAGCAGAGGGGGTCCCACAGATACGCAGTATTTT. Translating gives CASRGGPTDTQYF.

The chain uses TRBV7-3 and TRBJ2-3, with D uncertain. V shed 1 base and J shed 2 bases, with 10 bases lying between them. There are 15 residues in the CDR3. CDR1 SGHTA and CDR2 FQGTGA come from the germline V gene. The CDR3: CASSLNPSPTDTQYF. The CDR3 bases are TGTGCCAGCAGCTTAAACCCCTCGCCCACAGATACGCAGTATTTT.

This clonotype was seen ten or more times. This chain uses TRBV14 with TRBJ1-2; D uncertain. Trimming removed 4 bases at V and 2 bases at J, with 8 bases between. Germline CDR1 is SGHDN and CDR2 is FVKESK. The CDR3 runs 13 residues. Here the CDR3 reads CASSPYENYGYTF. Here the CDR3 DNA reads TGTGCCAGCAGCCCTTATGAAAACTATGGCTACACCTTC.

This clonotype was seen repeatedly, ten times or more. CDR3 nucleotide sequence: TGTGCCAGCAGTTTCCCTACTCGGGGCGCGAGCACGTCCTACGAGCAGTACTTC. Translation: CASSFPTRGASTSYEQYF. The chain employs TRBV28 and TRBJ2-7; D tentatively fits TRBD1 or TRBD2 (5 bases each). The germline V and J ends were trimmed by 3 bases and 1 base, with 22 bases remaining between them. This CDR3 spans 18 amino acids. CDR1 and CDR2 from the germline V gene are MDHEN and SYDVKM.

Worth noting for this clonotype: A much larger clone differs by one base, so this may be a read error. The chain recombines TRBV25-1 with TRBJ2-7; no reliable D call. This CDR3 comprises 14 residues. The germline V gene encodes CDR1 MGHDK and CDR2 SYGVNS. DNA of the CDR3: TGTGTCAGCAGTGCATCCCCAAATACCTACGAGCAGTACTTC. Translating it yields CVSSASPNTYEQYF.

This clonotype was counted many times. J is TRBJ2-7 and V is TRBV7-9, with 9 bases lining up with TRBD1. The germline CDR1 and CDR2 sequences are SEHNR and FQNEAQ (reference sequence). The CDR3 consists of 15 residues. V dropped 5 bases and J dropped 4; count of bases not matched to a gene: 9. The CDR3 is CASSPWGTGSYEQYF. Here the CDR3 DNA reads TGTGCCAGCAGCCCCTGGGGGACAGGGTCTTACGAGCAGTACTTC.

This clonotype has more than one count but fewer than ten. The CDR3 DNA sequence: TGTGCCAGCAGCGGGGACTCAACGGCTGAAGCTTTCTTT. Its translation: CASSGDSTAEAFF. This chain links TRBV9 with TRBJ1-1, with TRBD1 as a possible D gene (5 bases). V lost 3 bases and J lost 6, with 12 bases in between. The CDR3 length is 13 residues. From germline, CDR1 is SGDLS and CDR2 YYNGEE.

A few counts support this clonotype. The chain links TRBV7-6 to TRBJ1-4, with 9 positions matching TRBD1. CDR3 size: 14 residues. Germline CDR1 reads SGHVS; CDR2 reads FNYEAQ. Trimming took 3 bases from V and 10 from J; bases not matched to a gene: 6. The chain's CDR3 is CASSFGTGFAKLFF. The CDR3, as DNA: TGTGCCAGCAGCTTCGGGACAGGGTTTGCAAAACTGTTTTTT.

The chain combines TRBV7-9 with TRBJ1-2; D uncertain. CDR3 size: 12 residues. Trimming removed 5 bases from V and 5 bases from J, with 9 bases in between. CDR1 SEHNR and CDR2 FQNEAQ come from the germline V gene (reference sequence). DNA of the CDR3: TGTGCCAGCAGCCGATTGGAATATGGCTACACCTTC. It codes for CASSRLEYGYTF.

This clonotype has a count of ten or more. The chain employs TRBV29-1 and TRBJ1-2; no firm D call. Trimming cost V 4 bases and J 6 bases, with 9 bases left between them. Germline lookup yields CDR1 SQVTM and CDR2 ANQGSEA. The CDR3 loop spans 11 amino acids. The CDR3, as DNA: TGCAGCGTTGGGTCTTCAGATGGCTACACCTTC. Translation gives CSVGSSDGYTF.